This T cell receptor (beta chain) is from a study of blood T cells in healthy people across ages. Together with a sample-barcoded 5' primer, a J-beta primer mix was included in a second PCR lasting 7 to 11 cycles. One entry per CDR3 protein results from TCRdb running MiXCR on the 5' RACE reads. The sample yields roughly 800,000 distinct CDR3 sequences, about 55% seen once. Staff drew approximately 9.1 milliliters of peripheral blood from each donor. Extractions gave at least 5.5 micrograms of total RNA per sample. Study-wide findings and caveats: The study lacked donor CMV status, which possibly confounded expanded clonotype changes. Across the age range, TCR beta diversity per million T cells fell in a roughly linear way.

Notes on this clonotype: As yet, its antigen is unknown.

The length of the CDR3 is 16 residues. Germline V gives CDR1 SGHRS, CDR2 YFSETQ. V was pared by 0 bases and J by 4 bases, with 14 bases between. Sequenced material: blood. The V call is TRBV5-1, the J call TRBJ2-1; the D is unclear. This TCR derives from a man older than 75 in good health. As DNA, the CDR3 is TGCGCCAGCAGCTTGGGGCCCGCAGTTGGGTACAATGAGCAGTTCTTC. Translated: CASSLGPAVGYNEQFF.